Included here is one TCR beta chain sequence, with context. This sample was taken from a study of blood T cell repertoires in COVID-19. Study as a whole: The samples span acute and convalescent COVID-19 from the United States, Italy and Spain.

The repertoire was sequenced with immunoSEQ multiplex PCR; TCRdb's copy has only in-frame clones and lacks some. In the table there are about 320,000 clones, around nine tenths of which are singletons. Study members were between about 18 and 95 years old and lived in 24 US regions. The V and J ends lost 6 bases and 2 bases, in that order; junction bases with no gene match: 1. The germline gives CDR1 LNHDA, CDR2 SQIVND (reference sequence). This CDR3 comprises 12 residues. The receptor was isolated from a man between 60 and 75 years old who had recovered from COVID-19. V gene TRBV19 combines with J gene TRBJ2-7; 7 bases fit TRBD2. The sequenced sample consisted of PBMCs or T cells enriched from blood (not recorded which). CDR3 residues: CASRGGAYEQYF. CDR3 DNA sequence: TGTGCCAGTAGGGGGGGGGCCTACGAGCAGTACTTC. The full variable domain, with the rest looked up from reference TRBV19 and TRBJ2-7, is DGGITQSPKYLFRKEGQNVTLSCEQNLNHDAMYWYRQDPGQGLRLIYYSQIVNDFQKGDIAEGYSVSREKKESFPLTVTSAQKNPTAFYLCASRGGAYEQYFGPGTRLTVT.